This TCR beta chain was captured in a study of blood T cell repertoires in COVID-19 (dated by TCRdb to the early 2020s). Background on the whole study: Samples covering the acute and convalescent phases of COVID-19 were provided by collaborators in the United States, Italy and Spain. Samples were obtained from the ongoing ImmuneRACE study (first 160 participants) and from 1,254 subjects provided by 6 global collaborators. The material from the prospective study consisted of cDNA or gDNA derived from T cells, B-cell-depleted T cells, or PBMCs. Deeply sampled blood TCRbeta repertoires from subjects exposed to, actively infected with, or recovered from COVID-19 were included in the dataset. A freely available public database, intended as a resource for researchers studying the immune response to SARS-CoV-2, is where the repertoires were released. A de-identified subject ID, COVID-19 status, age in years and sex were almost always included in the sample metadata. Where available, HLA class I and class II types were taken from metadata supplied by the sample provider and were not determined by assay-based typing. Study-level results and caveats: How much clinical and demographic metadata was included differed by source and by participant, and the metadata was provided uncurated.

CDR1 and CDR2 were assigned from the germline V gene as SGDLS and YYNGEE. V is cut by 2 bases and J by 7 bases, and the space between the germline ends is 6 bases. From cysteine to phenylalanine, the CDR3 is 12 amino acids long. The entry retains the CDR3 DNA only, 36 bases that are in frame from base 1. The immunoSEQ Assay, a bias-controlled multiplex PCR, was used to amplify TCRbeta CDR3 regions from genomic DNA. The study's processing was this. The number of nucleated cells in each sample was estimated by amplification of reference gene primers within the assay. To quantify the absolute abundance of each unique TCRbeta CDR3 rearrangement, sequence reads were collapsed and filtered. For each sample, productive Simpson clonality was calculated as the square root of Simpson's diversity index over productive rearrangements. TCRdb retrieved this table from immuneACCESS and kept in-frame rearrangements only. Not all clones are present; in checked studies, unresolved V genes account for under half, and no reason is known for the remainder. The V and J calls and clone size are taken from that table; D and trimming were inferred from the DNA. This sample comprises about 250,000 clones, about nine tenths of them detected only once. The ten largest clones capture over 0.65% of the sample.

This clone was found once. Its recognized antigen is unknown. Base-call qualities are not available, and no considerably larger clone is one nucleotide away. One collaborating source in Seattle enrolled patients during active infection and followed them longitudinally through the course of disease. The collaborating institutions used their own protocols to collect whole blood in K2EDTA tubes. Collaborator samples were shipped for TCRbeta analysis as frozen whole blood, isolated PBMCs, or DNA extracted from either sample type. The chain was built from TRBV9 and TRBJ2-2; the D gene cannot be named for sure. The receptor comes from a man aged 25-40 years with COVID-19, enrolled during active disease. Sample: peripheral blood. The DNA sequence is as follows: TGTGCCAGCAGCGTCATCAGCGGGGAGCTGTTTTTT. Its product reads: CASSVISGELFF.